This T cell receptor (beta chain) derives from a study of T cell responses to AZD1222 COVID-19 vaccine. A remark on this clone: The antigen is unknown.

The CDR3 runs to 13 residues. V shed 5 bases and J shed 4 bases, with 11 bases lying between them. Method: immunoSEQ multiplex PCR; TCRdb's copy keeps in-frame clones and lacks some. Of 140,000 to 150,000 clones listed, over 75% were seen once; the top ten hold 5.4%. Findings of the study overall: Sampled repertoires all dated from after the peak T cell response. The reported proportion of spike-specific TCRs targeting unmutated variant regions was nearly half.

This TCR derives from an adult who received the MenACWY meningococcal vaccine as a control. This sample comprised peripheral blood, obtained 28 days after the second dose of the MenACWY control vaccine. The chain has TRBV12-3 or TRBV12-4 and TRBJ1-2; maybe TRBD1 (5 bases). CDR3 nucleotide sequence: TGTGCCAGCAGTAGCGACAGCAGCTATGGCTACACCTTC. Protein sequence: CASSSDSSYGYTF.